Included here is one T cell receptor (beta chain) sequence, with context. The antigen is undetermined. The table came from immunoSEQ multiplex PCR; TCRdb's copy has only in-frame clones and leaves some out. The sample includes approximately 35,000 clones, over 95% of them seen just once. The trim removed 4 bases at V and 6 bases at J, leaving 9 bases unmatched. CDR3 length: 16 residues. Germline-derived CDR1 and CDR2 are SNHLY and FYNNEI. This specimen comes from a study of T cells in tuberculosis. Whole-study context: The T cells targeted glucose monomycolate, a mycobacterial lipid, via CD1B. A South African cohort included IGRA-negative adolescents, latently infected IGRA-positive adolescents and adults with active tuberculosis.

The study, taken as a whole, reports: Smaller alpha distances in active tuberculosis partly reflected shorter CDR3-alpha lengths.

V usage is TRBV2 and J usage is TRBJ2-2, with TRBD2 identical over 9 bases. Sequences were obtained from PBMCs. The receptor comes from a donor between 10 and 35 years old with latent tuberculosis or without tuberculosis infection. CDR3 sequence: CASSAIGLAGSGELFF. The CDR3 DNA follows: TGTGCCAGCAGTGCGATCGGGCTAGCGGGATCCGGGGAGCTGTTTTTT.